What follows are 13 T cell receptor beta chains derived from one specimen sequenced in a study of T cell responses to AZD1222 COVID-19 vaccine. Here immunoSEQ multiplex PCR was the method, and the copy in TCRdb shows in-frame clones only, minus some. Of some 110,000 clones listed, 88% are singletons. The sequencing here drew on peripheral blood, taken on day 0 of AZD1222 vaccination. These receptors were collected from an adult in good health.

As DNA, the CDR3 is TGTGCCAGCAGCTTCGCAGACCGCTCTGGAAACACCATATATTTT. Residues: CASSFADRSGNTIYF. V gene TRBV7-8 combines with J gene TRBJ1-3; D gene uncertain. This CDR3 comprises 15 residues. Between the trimmed V and J ends, which lost 3 bases and 0 bases, there was a span of 9 bases. The germline V gene encodes CDR1 SGHVS and CDR2 FQNEAQ.

The rearrangement uses TRBV10-3 and TRBJ2-1, with 10 bases aligning to TRBD2. CDR3 length equals 15 residues. V dropped 10 bases and J dropped 4; count of bases not matched to a gene: 10. The germline CDR1 and CDR2 sequences are ENHRY and SYGVKD. The DNA of the CDR3 is TGTGCCAGTAAAGAATCTAGCGGGAGTTACAATGAGCAGTTCTTC. It specifies CASKESSGSYNEQFF.

The chain joins TRBV20-1 to TRBJ1-1, with D perhaps matching TRBD1 (5 bases). With 8 bases removed from V and 4 bases from J, the gap between germline ends came to 11 bases. Per germline, CDR1 DFQATT and CDR2 SNEGSKA (reference sequence). The CDR3 length is 11 residues. The CDR3 spells CSLRGSTEAFF. Written as DNA, the CDR3 is TGCAGTCTTCGGGGGAGCACTGAAGCTTTCTTT.

V usage is TRBV6-5 and J usage is TRBJ1-3, with a weak D call TRBD1 (6 bases). V was shortened by 0 bases and J by 4 bases, with 13 bases between the two germline ends. From germline, CDR1 is MNHEY and CDR2 SVGAGI. CDR3 length: 16 residues. Here the CDR3 reads CASSYSLQGTGNTIYF. As DNA, the CDR3 is TGTGCCAGCAGTTACTCTTTACAGGGCACGGGAAACACCATATATTTT.

The chain carries TRBV6-2 or TRBV6-3 and TRBJ2-2; either TRBD1 or TRBD2 may fit D (5 bases each). Per germline, CDR1 MNHEY and CDR2 SVGEGT. CDR3 length equals 16 residues. V lost 5 bases and J lost 2, with 15 bases in between. The CDR3 region is CASSTRGVDNTGELFF. CDR3 coding DNA: TGTGCCAGCAGTACGCGAGGGGTGGATAACACCGGGGAGCTGTTTTTT.

The chain employs TRBV12-3 or TRBV12-4 and TRBJ1-1; D is undetermined. The CDR3 has 10 amino acids. V lost 10 bases and J 7 bases, leaving 10 bases between the germline ends. The CDR3 DNA reads TGTGCCACCAAGATAAGTGAAGCTTTCTTT. It encodes CATKISEAFF.

The J gene is TRBJ2-5, the V gene TRBV12-3 or TRBV12-4; maybe TRBD2 (6 bases). V was trimmed by 3 bases and J by 5 bases, leaving 10 bases between them. The CDR3 covers 13 residues. CDR3 coding DNA: TGTGCCAGCAGTTTGCGGGGTGGGGAGACCCAGTACTTC. Translating gives CASSLRGGETQYF.

Worth noting for this clone: This specimen includes other DNA sequences encoding the same CDR3. The chain links TRBV5-6 to TRBJ2-7; D gene unclear. With 1 base removed from V and 6 bases from J, the gap between germline ends came to 8 bases. The CDR3 has 12 amino acids. Looked up from germline, CDR1 is SGHDT and CDR2 is YYEEEE. In DNA form, the CDR3 reads TGTGCCAGCAGCTTGAGGTGGGGCGAGCAGTACTTC. Translating gives CASSLRWGEQYF.

J is TRBJ2-3 and V is TRBV27, with D perhaps TRBD1 (6 bases). V was shortened by 0 bases and J by 4 bases, with 11 bases between the two germline ends. The germline V gene encodes CDR1 MNHEY and CDR2 SMNVEV (reference sequence). The CDR3 has 15 amino acids. CDR3: CASSLSPRGPDTQYF. The CDR3 DNA sequence: TGTGCCAGCAGTTTATCTCCCAGGGGCCCAGATACGCAGTATTTT.

The chain has TRBV2 and TRBJ1-2; D possibly corresponds to TRBD1 (6 bases). CDR1 is SNHLY and CDR2 is FYNNEI in the germline V gene. Trimming stripped 2 bases from V and 3 bases from J, with 22 bases between. The CDR3 length is 18 residues. The CDR3 nucleotides read TGTGCCAGCAGTGAAAGTAGGGGGACTCTCGGGCGGGACTATGGCTACACCTTC. Translated, it gives CASSESRGTLGRDYGYTF.

This sequence joins TRBV5-5 and TRBJ1-1; 8 nucleotides match TRBD1. The CDR3 totals 16 residues. In germline, CDR1 is SGHKS, CDR2 YYEKEE (reference sequence). Trimming at V came to 0 bases and at J to 1 base, leaving 5 bases not matched to a gene. The CDR3 loop is CASSLASGTGNTEAFF. The CDR3 nucleotides read TGTGCCAGCAGCTTGGCCTCCGGGACAGGGAACACTGAAGCTTTCTTT.

V gene TRBV6-5 combines with J gene TRBJ2-7, with a tentative D call TRBD1 (6 bases). V lost 6 bases to trimming and J lost 2 bases, with 14 bases between them. Germline CDR1 is MNHEY and CDR2 is SVGAGI. The CDR3 is made up of 14 amino acids. CDR3 region: CASSNGRGTYEQYF. CDR3 in DNA: TGTGCCAGCAGCAACGGTAGGGGGACCTACGAGCAGTACTTC.

The chain joins TRBV6-5 to TRBJ1-5, with D unresolved. Deletions cut 2 bases from V and 6 bases from J, with 11 bases between. Germline assignment: CDR1 MNHEY and CDR2 SVGAGI. CDR3 length: 14 residues. CDR3 nucleotide sequence: TGTGCCAGCAGTTACACTGGACCCGGTCAGCCCCAGCATTTT. Protein product: CASSYTGPGQPQHF.